This T cell receptor beta chain emerged from a study of spatial heterogeneity in lung cancer. Time point specified: sample taken at primary tumor resection. Whole RNA was taken from tumor, nontumor lung or frozen PBMC; it was then sequenced unsorted. This clonotype was counted at least ten times. TCRdb passed the 5' RACE reads through MiXCR, listing each CDR3 protein once. The table shows more than 60,000 distinct CDR3 sequences, with 6.3% occurring only once. Germline CDR1 and CDR2: LGHDT and YNNKEL (reference sequence). The junction had 6 bases not matched to a gene; V was cut back by 1 base and J by 10 bases. The CDR3 contains 15 residues.

The sequence came from a female donor with early-stage non-small cell lung cancer. The sample was PBMCs, taken at surgery. The chain employs TRBV3-1 and TRBJ2-1, with 11 bases that match TRBD2. The CDR3 spells CASSQVSGGAREQFF. The CDR3 region has the DNA TGTGCCAGCAGCCAAGTTAGCGGGGGGGCCCGGGAGCAGTTCTTC.